These 18 T cell receptor beta chains share one sample of origin, sequenced in a study of blood T cell repertoires in COVID-19. Profiled with immunoSEQ multiplex PCR; TCRdb holds only in-frame clones, not every one. Altogether around 79,000 clones are present, roughly four fifths being singletons, with the ten largest covering more than 5%. The specimen sequenced was peripheral blood. These receptors all come from an older woman with acute or convalescent COVID-19.

The rearrangement links TRBV7-9 to TRBJ1-1; D gene unclear. The V gene's germline CDR1 is SEHNR and CDR2 FQNEAQ (reference sequence). CDR3 length equals 13 residues. Trimming shortened V by 1 base and J by 6 bases, and 9 bases separated the two germline ends. In DNA form, the CDR3 reads TGTGCCAGCAGCTTAGGGGGAGGCGCTGAAGCTTTCTTT. This codes for CASSLGGGAEAFF. The variable domain in full, with the rest retrieved from reference TRBV7-9 and TRBJ1-1, is DTGVSQNPRHKITKRGQNVTFRCDPISEHNRLYWYRQTLGQGPEFLTYFQNEAQLEKSRLLSDRFSAERPKGSFSTLEIQRTEQGDSAMYLCASSLGGGAEAFFGQGTRLTVV.

This clone has just a few counts. The V and J genes are TRBV7-9 and TRBJ1-5, with D possibly TRBD1 on 5 matching bases. The germline V and J ends were trimmed by 2 bases and 4 bases, with 12 bases remaining between them. This CDR3 region has 15 residues. CDR1 is SEHNR and CDR2 is FQNEAQ in the germline V gene (reference sequence). CDR3 region: CASSLSGTGNQPQHF. The CDR3 nucleotides are TGTGCCAGCAGCTTAAGTGGGACTGGGAATCAGCCCCAGCATTTT.

DNA for the CDR3: TGTGCCATCAGTGAGTCTACCTATGAAGCTTTCTTT. It is translated as CAISESTYEAFF. The rearrangement links TRBV10-3 to TRBJ1-1, with D hard to call. V was clipped by 0 bases and J by 7 bases, with 6 bases between them. The germline gives CDR1 ENHRY, CDR2 SYGVKD. The CDR3 is 12 amino acids.

J is TRBJ1-2 and V is TRBV5-1; D unclear. The CDR3 runs 15 residues. Per the germline V gene, CDR1 is SGHRS and CDR2 is YFSETQ. Trimming shortened V by 0 bases and J by 0 bases, and 9 bases separated the two germline ends. The DNA of the CDR3 is TGCGCCAGCAGCTTGGGGCCAGACTCTAACTATGGCTACACCTTC. Amino acids: CASSLGPDSNYGYTF.

This rearrangement joins TRBV10-1 to TRBJ1-1, with D unresolved. CDR3 length: 13 residues. CDR1 and CDR2 (germline): WNHNN, SYGVQD (reference sequence). Between the trimmed V and J ends, which lost 0 bases and 0 bases, there was a span of 2 bases. CDR3 protein: CASSESMNTEAFF. The CDR3, as DNA: TGCGCCAGCAGTGAGTCCATGAACACTGAAGCTTTCTTT.

This clone was counted a single time. The chain recombines TRBV20-1 with TRBJ1-2; tentatively, D is TRBD1 (5 bases). Germline-derived CDR1 and CDR2 are DFQATT and SNEGSKA (reference sequence). The CDR3 has 12 residues. Between the trimmed V and J ends, which lost 3 bases and 4 bases, there was a span of 9 bases. CDR3 in amino acids: CSASRQGYGYTF. In DNA form, the CDR3 reads TGCAGTGCTAGTCGGCAGGGCTATGGCTACACCTTC.

The CDR3 here is CASTPGQGSGRALHF. The CDR3 nucleotides are TGTGCCAGCACCCCGGGACAGGGTAGCGGGAGGGCCCTCCACTTT. The V and J genes are TRBV6-5 and TRBJ1-6, with 9 nucleotides matching TRBD1. V was clipped by 7 bases and J by 14 bases; unmatched bases: 15. Germline assignment: CDR1 MNHEY and CDR2 SVGAGI. CDR3 length equals 15 residues.

This clone has only one observation. J is TRBJ1-6 and V is TRBV9, with TRBD1 as a possible D gene (5 bases). The germline gives CDR1 SGDLS, CDR2 YYNGEE. The CDR3 length is 12 residues. Trimming removed 3 bases from V and 14 bases from J, with 12 bases in between. This chain's CDR3 is CASSAGGDTLHF. CDR3 bases: TGTGCCAGCAGCGCGGGGGGGGATACCCTCCACTTT. Combining the CDR3 with reference TRBV9 and TRBJ1-6 gives the whole variable domain DSGVTQTPKHLITATGQRVTLRCSPRSGDLSVYWYQQSLDQGLQFLIQYYNGEERAKGNILERFSAQQFPDLHSELNLSSLELGDSALYFCASSAGGDTLHFGNGTRLTVT.

This rearrangement joins TRBV18 to TRBJ1-3; D not certain. In germline, CDR1 is KGHSH, CDR2 LQKENI. V shed 4 bases and J shed 2 bases, with 15 bases lying between them. The CDR3 loop spans 16 amino acids. DNA for the CDR3: TGTGCCAGCTCACTAGAGGAGGGATTACCTGGAAACACCATATATTTT. Its protein product is CASSLEEGLPGNTIYF.

This clone is a singleton in its sample. The chain links TRBV5-1 to TRBJ2-7, with 10 bases aligning to TRBD2. The trim removed 0 bases at V and 1 base at J, leaving 7 bases unmatched. This CDR3 comprises 17 residues. Germline assignment: CDR1 SGHRS and CDR2 YFSETQ. This chain's CDR3 is CASSLDGSGGISYEQYF. The CDR3 DNA reads TGCGCCAGCAGCTTGGACGGTAGCGGGGGGATTTCCTACGAGCAGTACTTC.

The rearrangement links TRBV12-3 or TRBV12-4 to TRBJ1-2, with 7 bases identical to TRBD1. Trimming removed 6 bases from V and 4 bases from J; junction bases left unmatched: 5. The CDR3 totals 13 residues. Written as DNA, the CDR3 is TGTGCCAGCAGCCCGACAGGGTTCTATGGCTACACCTTC. Residues: CASSPTGFYGYTF.

The chain has TRBV4-1 and TRBJ1-2; 9 bases line up with TRBD1. CDR3 length: 15 residues. V trimming: 4 bases; J trimming: 4 bases; junction bases outside the gene matches: 7. CDR1 and CDR2 from the germline V gene are MGHRA and YSYEKL. The chain's CDR3 is CASSLNRGQGYGYTF. For the CDR3, the DNA is TGCGCCAGCAGCCTCAACAGGGGGCAAGGCTATGGCTACACCTTC.

The chain carries TRBV6-4 and TRBJ2-1; 13 bases are shared with TRBD2. Per the germline V gene, CDR1 is MRHNA and CDR2 is SNTAGT. CDR3 size: 15 residues. J was trimmed by 6 bases and V by 6 bases; bases with no gene match: 5. The CDR3 bases are TGTGCCAGCAGCCTCACTAGCGGGGGGGCCAATGAGCAGTTCTTC. This translates into CASSLTSGGANEQFF.

This chain connects TRBV29-1 to TRBJ1-2, with no clear D. CDR3 length: 9 amino acids. Trimming stripped 7 bases from V and 8 bases from J, with 8 bases between. Germline V gene sequence: CDR1 SQVTM, CDR2 ANQGSEA. CDR3 bases: TGCAGCGCCGCGGAGGGCTACACCTTC. Translated, it gives CSAAEGYTF.

The chain recombines TRBV6-5 with TRBJ2-7, with D possibly being TRBD2 (5 bases). V was clipped by 6 bases and J by 3 bases, with 18 bases between them. Germline V lookup: CDR1 MNHEY, CDR2 SVGAGI. The CDR3 sequence is 15 residues long. The CDR3 DNA sequence: TGTGCCAGCAGACGATCCGGGAAAGGCCTCTACGAGCAGTACTTC. It yields the protein CASRRSGKGLYEQYF.

This clone appeared a single time. This chain uses TRBV14 with TRBJ2-3; tentative D call: TRBD1 (5 bases). CDR1 and CDR2 from the germline V gene are SGHDN and FVKESK. V lost 8 bases to trimming and J lost 2 bases, with 14 bases between them. The CDR3 spans 14 residues. CDR3 protein: CASRSTASTDTQYF. The CDR3 DNA sequence: TGTGCCAGCCGGTCGACAGCCTCCACAGATACGCAGTATTTT.

The genes are TRBV24-1 and TRBJ2-2; 7 nucleotides align to TRBD2. Unmatched junction bases numbered 11, after V lost 1 base and J lost 7 bases. From germline, CDR1 is KGHDR and CDR2 SFDVKD. The length of the CDR3 is 17 residues. CDR3 protein: CATSDFVGRTRGGELFF. CDR3 sequence (DNA): TGTGCCACCAGTGATTTCGTTGGGAGGACTAGAGGCGGGGAGCTGTTTTTT.

V usage is TRBV2 and J usage is TRBJ1-1, with 9 bases matching TRBD1. This CDR3 comprises 15 residues. Germline CDR1 is SNHLY and CDR2 is FYNNEI. The V gene end was trimmed by 6 bases and the J gene end by 1 base; junction bases not matched to a gene: 6. CDR3 in amino acids: CASRDGTGWNTEAFF. In DNA form, the CDR3 reads TGTGCCAGCAGAGATGGGACAGGGTGGAACACTGAAGCTTTCTTT.